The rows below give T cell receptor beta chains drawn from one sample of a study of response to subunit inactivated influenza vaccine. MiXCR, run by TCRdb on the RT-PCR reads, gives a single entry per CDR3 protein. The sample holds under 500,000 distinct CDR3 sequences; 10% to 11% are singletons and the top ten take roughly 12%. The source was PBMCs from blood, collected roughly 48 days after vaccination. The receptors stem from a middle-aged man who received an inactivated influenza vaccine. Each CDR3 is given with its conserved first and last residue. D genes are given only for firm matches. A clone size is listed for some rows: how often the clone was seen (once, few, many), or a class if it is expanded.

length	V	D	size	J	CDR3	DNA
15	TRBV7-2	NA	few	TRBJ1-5	CASSLTLLGNQPQHF	TGTGCCAGCAGCTTAACCCTGTTGGGCAATCAGCCCCAGCATTTT
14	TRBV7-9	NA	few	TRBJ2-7	CASSLSLGTYEQYF	TGTGCCAGCAGCCTAAGCCTGGGTACCTACGAGCAGTACTTC
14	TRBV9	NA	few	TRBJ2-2	CASSVATGPGELFF	TGTGCCAGCAGCGTAGCTACGGGGCCCGGGGAGCTGTTTTTT
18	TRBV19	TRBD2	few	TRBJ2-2	CASSSRLGGGPNTGELFF	TGTGCCAGTAGTTCGCGACTCGGGGGGGGACCCAACACCGGGGAGCTGTTTTTT
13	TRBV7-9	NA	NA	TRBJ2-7	CASSLFGSEEQKF	TGTGCCAGCAGCTTATTTGGGTCGGAAGAGCAAAAGTTC
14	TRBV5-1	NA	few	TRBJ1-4	CASSFLGPDEKLFF	TGCGCCAGCAGCTTTCTTGGCCCAGATGAAAAACTGTTTTTT
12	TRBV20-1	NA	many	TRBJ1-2	CSARPQGDGYTF	TGCAGTGCTAGACCACAGGGTGATGGCTACACCTTC
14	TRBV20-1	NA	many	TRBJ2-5	CSADPRTGQETQYF	TGCAGTGCCGACCCCCGAACAGGCCAAGAGACCCAGTACTTC
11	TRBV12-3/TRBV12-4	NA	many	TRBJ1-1	CASSFHTEAFF	TGTGCCAGCAGTTTCCACACTGAAGCTTTCTTT
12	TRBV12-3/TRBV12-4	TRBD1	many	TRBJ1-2	CASSRQGTGYTF	TGTGCCAGCAGCCGACAGGGGACTGGCTACACCTTC
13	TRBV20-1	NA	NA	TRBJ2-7	CSAGRGQSYEQYF	TGCAGTGCTGGGAGGGGGCAGTCCTACGAGCAGTACTTC
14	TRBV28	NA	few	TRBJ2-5	CASSSYRFPETQYF	TGTGCCAGCAGTTCATACAGGTTCCCGGAGACCCAGTACTTC
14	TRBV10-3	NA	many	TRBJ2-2	CAISLGQNTGELFF	TGTGCCATCAGCCTGGGACAGAACACCGGGGAGCTGTTTTTT
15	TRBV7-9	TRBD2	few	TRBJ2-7	CASGRLAGNSYEQYF	TGTGCCAGCGGGAGACTAGCGGGGAACTCCTACGAGCAGTACTTC
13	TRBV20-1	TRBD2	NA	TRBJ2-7	CSAIRGGRGEQYF	TGCAGTGCGATACGGGGGGGCCGGGGCGAGCAGTACTTC
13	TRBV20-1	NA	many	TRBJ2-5	CSASYGGLETQYF	TGCAGTGCTAGCTACGGCGGGTTGGAGACCCAGTACTTC
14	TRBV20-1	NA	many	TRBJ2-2	CSASPDYLTGELFF	TGCAGTGCTAGTCCGGACTATCTCACCGGGGAGCTGTTTTTT
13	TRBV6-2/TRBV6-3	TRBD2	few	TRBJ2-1	CASRRSGGNEQFF	TGTGCCAGCAGAAGAAGCGGGGGCAATGAGCAGTTCTTC
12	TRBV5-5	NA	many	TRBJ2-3	CASRQVADTQYF	TGTGCCAGCAGGCAAGTTGCAGATACGCAGTATTTT
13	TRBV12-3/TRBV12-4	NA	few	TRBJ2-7	CASSFWGPYEQYF	TGTGCCAGCAGTTTTTGGGGCCCCTACGAGCAGTACTTC
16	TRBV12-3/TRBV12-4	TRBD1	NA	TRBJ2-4	CASSVTGASDKNIQYF	TGTGCCAGCAGTGTTACAGGGGCCTCTGACAAAAACATTCAGTACTTC
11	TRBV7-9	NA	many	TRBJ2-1	CASSIGNEQFF	TGTGCCAGCAGCATCGGGAATGAGCAGTTCTTC
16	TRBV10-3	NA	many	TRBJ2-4	CAISEVLVVAKNIQYF	TGTGCCATCAGTGAAGTCCTCGTTGTAGCCAAAAACATTCAGTACTTC
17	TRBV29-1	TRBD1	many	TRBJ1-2	CSVTTSSRDRGRYGYTF	TGCAGCGTTACCACTTCCTCCCGGGACAGGGGTAGATATGGCTACACCTTC
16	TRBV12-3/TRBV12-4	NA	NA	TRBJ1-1	CASSFLEGFMNTEAFF	TGTGCCAGCAGTTTTTTAGAGGGGTTCATGAACACTGAAGCTTTCTTT
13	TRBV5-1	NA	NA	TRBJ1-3	CASTRDNGNTIYF	TGCGCCAGCACCCGCGACAACGGAAACACCATATATTTT
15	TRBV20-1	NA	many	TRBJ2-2	CSARPGTLNTGELFF	TGCAGTGCTAGGCCCGGGACATTGAACACCGGGGAGCTGTTTTTT
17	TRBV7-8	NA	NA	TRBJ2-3	CASSLEGVLSSTDTQYF	TGTGCCAGCAGCTTAGAGGGGGTCCTATCTAGCACAGATACGCAGTATTTT
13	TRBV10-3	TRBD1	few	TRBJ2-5	CAIRGQGGETQYF	TGTGCCATCAGGGGACAGGGAGGGGAGACCCAGTACTTC
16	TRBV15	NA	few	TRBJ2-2	CATKRTGTANTGELFF	TGTGCCACCAAACGGACCGGGACGGCGAACACCGGGGAGCTGTTTTTT
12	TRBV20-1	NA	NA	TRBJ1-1	CSVKGGDTEAFF	TGCAGTGTGAAGGGAGGGGACACTGAAGCTTTCTTT
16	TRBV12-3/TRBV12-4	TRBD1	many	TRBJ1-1	CASSPYRGRTNTEAFF	TGTGCCAGCAGTCCTTACAGGGGCAGAACAAACACTGAAGCTTTCTTT
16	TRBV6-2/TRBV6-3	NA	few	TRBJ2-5	CASSYSIGKPQETQYF	TGTGCCAGCAGTTACTCGATTGGCAAGCCACAAGAGACCCAGTACTTC
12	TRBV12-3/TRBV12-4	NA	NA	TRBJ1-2	CASSSGAYGYTF	TGTGCCAGCAGCTCGGGTGCCTATGGCTACACCTTC
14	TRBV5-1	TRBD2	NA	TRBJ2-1	CASSVLAGGNEQFF	TGCGCCAGCAGCGTACTAGCGGGAGGCAATGAGCAGTTCTTC
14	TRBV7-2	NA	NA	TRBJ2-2	CASSSTVGSGELFF	TGTGCCAGCAGCTCAACGGTTGGATCGGGGGAGCTGTTTTTT
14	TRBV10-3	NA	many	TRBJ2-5	CAISVRVGGETQYF	TGTGCCATCAGTGTCAGGGTCGGTGGAGAGACCCAGTACTTC
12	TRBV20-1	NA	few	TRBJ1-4	CSARAGGEKLFF	TGCAGTGCTAGAGCGGGGGGTGAAAAACTGTTTTTT
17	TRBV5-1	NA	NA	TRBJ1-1	CASSLELAGRMNTEAFF	TGCGCCAGCAGCTTGGAGCTGGCCGGACGGATGAACACTGAAGCTTTCTTT
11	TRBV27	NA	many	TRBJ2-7	CASSDRYEQYF	TGTGCCAGCAGCGACAGGTACGAGCAGTACTTC
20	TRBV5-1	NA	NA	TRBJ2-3	CASSLSVGSPASPSTDTQYF	TGCGCCAGCAGCTTGAGCGTCGGCAGTCCCGCATCCCCTAGCACAGATACGCAGTATTTT
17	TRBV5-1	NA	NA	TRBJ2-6	CASSLEGVWSGANVLTF	TGCGCCAGCAGCTTGGAGGGGGTGTGGTCTGGGGCCAACGTCCTGACTTTC
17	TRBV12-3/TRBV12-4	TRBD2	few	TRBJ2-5	CASRGTSGGEYQETQYF	TGTGCCAGCAGGGGGACTAGCGGGGGGGAGTACCAAGAGACCCAGTACTTC
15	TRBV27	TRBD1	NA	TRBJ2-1	CASSPQGASYNEQFF	TGTGCCAGCAGCCCACAGGGGGCCTCCTACAATGAGCAGTTCTTC
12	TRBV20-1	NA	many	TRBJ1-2	CSARGMNYGYTF	TGCAGTGCTAGAGGAATGAACTATGGCTACACCTTC
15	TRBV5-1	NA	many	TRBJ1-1	CASSLAGTVNTEAFF	TGCGCCAGCAGCTTGGCCGGGACGGTGAACACTGAAGCTTTCTTT
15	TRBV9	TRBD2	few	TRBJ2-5	CASSEAGGIGETQYF	TGTGCCAGCAGCGAAGCGGGAGGGATTGGAGAGACCCAGTACTTC
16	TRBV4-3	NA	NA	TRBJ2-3	CASSHNPGTSTDTQYF	TGCGCCAGCAGCCACAATCCAGGGACTAGCACAGATACGCAGTATTTT